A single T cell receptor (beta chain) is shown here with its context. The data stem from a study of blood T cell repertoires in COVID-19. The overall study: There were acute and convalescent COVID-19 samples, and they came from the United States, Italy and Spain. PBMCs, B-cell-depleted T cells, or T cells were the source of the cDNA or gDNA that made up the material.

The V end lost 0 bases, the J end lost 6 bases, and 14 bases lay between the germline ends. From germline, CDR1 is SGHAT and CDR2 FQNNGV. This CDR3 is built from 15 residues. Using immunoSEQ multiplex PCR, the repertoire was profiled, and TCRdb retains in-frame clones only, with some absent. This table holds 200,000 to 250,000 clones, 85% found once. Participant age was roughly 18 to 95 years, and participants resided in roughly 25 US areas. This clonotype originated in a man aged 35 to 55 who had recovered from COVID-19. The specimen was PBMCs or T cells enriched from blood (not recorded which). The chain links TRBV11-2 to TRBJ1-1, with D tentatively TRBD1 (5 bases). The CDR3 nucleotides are TGTGCCAGCAGCTTAGATCCAGGGCCTAGGGCTGAAGCTTTCTTT. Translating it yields CASSLDPGPRAEAFF.